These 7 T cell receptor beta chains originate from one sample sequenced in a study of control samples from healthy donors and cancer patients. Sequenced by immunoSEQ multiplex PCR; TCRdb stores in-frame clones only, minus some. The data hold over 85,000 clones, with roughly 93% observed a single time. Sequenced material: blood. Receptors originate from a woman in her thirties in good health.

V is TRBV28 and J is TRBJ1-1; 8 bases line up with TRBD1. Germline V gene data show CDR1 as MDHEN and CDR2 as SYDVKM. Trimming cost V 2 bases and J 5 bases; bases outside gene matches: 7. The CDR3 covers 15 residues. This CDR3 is CASSLGTGGPTEAFF. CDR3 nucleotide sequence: TGTGCCAGCAGTTTAGGGACAGGAGGACCGACTGAAGCTTTCTTT.

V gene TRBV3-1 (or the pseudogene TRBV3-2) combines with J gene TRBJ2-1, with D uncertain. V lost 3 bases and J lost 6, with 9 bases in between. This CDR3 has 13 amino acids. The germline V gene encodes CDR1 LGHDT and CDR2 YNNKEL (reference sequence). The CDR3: CASSQQISNEQFF. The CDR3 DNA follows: TGTGCCAGCAGCCAGCAAATTAGCAATGAGCAGTTCTTC.

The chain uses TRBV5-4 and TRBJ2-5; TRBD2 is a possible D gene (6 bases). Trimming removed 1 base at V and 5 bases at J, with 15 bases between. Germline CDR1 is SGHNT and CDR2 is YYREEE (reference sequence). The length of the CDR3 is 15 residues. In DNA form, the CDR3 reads TGTGCCAGCAGCTTGAAAAGAGGGAGCGGGGAGACCCAGTACTTC. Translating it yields CASSLKRGSGETQYF.

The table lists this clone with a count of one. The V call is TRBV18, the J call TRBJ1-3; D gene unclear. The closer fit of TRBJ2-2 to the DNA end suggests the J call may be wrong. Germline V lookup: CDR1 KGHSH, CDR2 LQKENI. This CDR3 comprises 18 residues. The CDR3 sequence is CASSTSLIANANTGELFF. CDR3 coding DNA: TGTGCCAGCTCCACAAGCCTTATAGCTAACGCGAACACCGGGGAGCTGTTTTTT.

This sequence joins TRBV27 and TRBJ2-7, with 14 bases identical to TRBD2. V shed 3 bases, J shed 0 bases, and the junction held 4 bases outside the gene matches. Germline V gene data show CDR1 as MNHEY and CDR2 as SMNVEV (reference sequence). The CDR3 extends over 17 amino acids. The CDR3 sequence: CASSLTSGGAGSYEQYF. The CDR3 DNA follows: TGTGCCAGCAGTTTGACTAGCGGGGGGGCTGGCTCCTACGAGCAGTACTTC.

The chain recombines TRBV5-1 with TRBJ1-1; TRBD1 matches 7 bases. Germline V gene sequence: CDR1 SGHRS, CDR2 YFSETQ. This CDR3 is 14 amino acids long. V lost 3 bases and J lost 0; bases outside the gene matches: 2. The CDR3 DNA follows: TGCGCCAGCAGCTCGGGACAGATGAACACTGAAGCTTTCTTT. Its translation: CASSSGQMNTEAFF.

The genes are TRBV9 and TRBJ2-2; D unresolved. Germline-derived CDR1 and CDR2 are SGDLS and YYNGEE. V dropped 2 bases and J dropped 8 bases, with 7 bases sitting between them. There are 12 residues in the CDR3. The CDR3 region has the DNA TGTGCCAGCAGCGTGACCGGGGGGGAGCTGTTTTTT. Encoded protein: CASSVTGGELFF.